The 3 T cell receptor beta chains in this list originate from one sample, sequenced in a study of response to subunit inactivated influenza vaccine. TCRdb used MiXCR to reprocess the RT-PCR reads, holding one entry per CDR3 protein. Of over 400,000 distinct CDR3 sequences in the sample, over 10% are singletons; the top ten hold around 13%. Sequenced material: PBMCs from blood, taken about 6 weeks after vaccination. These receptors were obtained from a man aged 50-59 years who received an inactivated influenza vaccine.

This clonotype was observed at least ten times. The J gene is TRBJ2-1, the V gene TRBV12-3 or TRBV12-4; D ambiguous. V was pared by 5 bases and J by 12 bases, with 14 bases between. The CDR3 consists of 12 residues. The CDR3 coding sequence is TGTGCCAGCAGTGCCCAGTCCAAGTTGCAGTTCTTC. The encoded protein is CASSAQSKLQFF.

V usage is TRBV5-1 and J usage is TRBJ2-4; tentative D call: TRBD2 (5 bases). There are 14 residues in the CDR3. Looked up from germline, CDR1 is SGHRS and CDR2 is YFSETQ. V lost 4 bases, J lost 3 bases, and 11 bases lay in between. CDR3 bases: TGCGCCAGCAGCATAGCGCCCTACAAAAACATTCAGTACTTC. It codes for CASSIAPYKNIQYF.

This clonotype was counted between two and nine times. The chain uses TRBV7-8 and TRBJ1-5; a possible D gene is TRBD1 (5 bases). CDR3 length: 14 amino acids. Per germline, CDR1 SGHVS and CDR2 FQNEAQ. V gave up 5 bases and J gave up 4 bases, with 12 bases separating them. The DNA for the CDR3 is TGTGCCAGCAGCGGCCCGGGGGGGAATCAGCCCCAGCATTTT. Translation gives CASSGPGGNQPQHF.